A selection of T cell receptor beta chains follows, all from one sample in a study of PD-L1 blockade in urothelial cancer. Clones were read by immunoSEQ multiplex PCR, and TCRdb kept only the in-frame ones, dropping some. The data contain just over 20,000 clones, roughly 88% of them singletons. The sample in question was PBMCs, obtained around atezolizumab (anti-PD-L1) treatment. These receptors came from a man in his forties or fifties with urothelial cancer. The CDR3 runs from the conserved cysteine through the conserved F or W. D genes are given only for firm matches. For some rows the clone size is stated as once, few or many, or as a class when expanded; others skip it.

CDR3 DNA	CDR3 protein	V gene	clone size	J gene	D gene
TGTGCCAGCAGCTCCAGGAGTAACAGGACTGAAGCTTTCTTT	CASSSRSNRTEAFF	TRBV7-7	-	TRBJ1-1	-
TGTGCCAGCAGCTTAGCACCGAGCGGGATGGGTAATTCCTACGAGCAGTACTTC	CASSLAPSGMGNSYEQYF	TRBV7-6	once	TRBJ2-7	TRBD2
TGTGCCGGAAACAGGATTGGCTATGGCTACACCTTC	CAGNRIGYGYTF	TRBV30	-	TRBJ1-2	-
TGTGCCAGCAGTTTGGGACTAGCGGGAGGGCCAGGGACCCAGTACTTC	CASSLGLAGGPGTQYF	TRBV27	-	TRBJ2-5	TRBD2
TGTGCCAGTAGTATGGGACTGGTGAACTATGGCTACACCTTC	CASSMGLVNYGYTF	TRBV19	-	TRBJ1-2	-
TGTGCCACCAAACTAGCGACCGGGGAGCTGTTTTTT	CATKLATGELFF	TRBV10-3	-	TRBJ2-2	TRBD2
TGTGCCAGCAGCCGGACATCCCTCTTGGAAGGCTACACCTTC	CASSRTSLLEGYTF	TRBV7-2	-	TRBJ1-2	-
TGTGCCAGCAGCTTAGGGTTCGGGGCGGGGACTGAAGCTTTCTTT	CASSLGFGAGTEAFF	TRBV13	-	TRBJ1-1	-
TGTGCCAGCAAGGAGACAGGGTCCTACGAGCAGTACTTC	CASKETGSYEQYF	TRBV6-5	once	TRBJ2-7	TRBD1
TGTGCCAGCAGCTTAGGGGGGGTAGGCTATGGCTACACCTTC	CASSLGGVGYGYTF	TRBV7-8	-	TRBJ1-2	-
TGCGCCAGCAGCCCAAACAGAGCAGATACGCAGTATTTT	CASSPNRADTQYF	TRBV4-3	-	TRBJ2-3	-
TGTGCCAGCATTATGACCGGGGTAAGAGCCCAGTACTTC	CASIMTGVRAQYF	TRBV27	-	TRBJ2-5	-
TGCGCCAGCACCAACGGGGAGGGTTGGTCCACAGATACGCAGTATTTT	CASTNGEGWSTDTQYF	TRBV5-1	-	TRBJ2-3	TRBD2
TGTGCCAGTAGTATGAGCATGAACAGGGGTCAGTCTGGTGGGGCCAACGTCCTGACTTTC	CASSMSMNRGQSGGANVLTF	TRBV19	-	TRBJ2-6	TRBD1
TGTGCCAGCAGGCCTCATGGCAGCCAAGAGACCCAGTACTTC	CASRPHGSQETQYF	TRBV7-9	-	TRBJ2-5	-
TGTGCCAGCAGCCACGGGGTTGAGGAGACCCAGTACTTC	CASSHGVEETQYF	TRBV5-5	-	TRBJ2-5	-
TGTGCCAGCAGTTACAGCTGGGAGACCCAGTACTTC	CASSYSWETQYF	TRBV6-5	once	TRBJ2-5	-
TGTGCCAGCAGCTTGGAAGGGGGCACTGAAGCTTTCTTT	CASSLEGGTEAFF	TRBV5-6	-	TRBJ1-1	-
TGTGCCAGCAGCTTGGGGGGAGCCCCTGGAAACACCATATATTTT	CASSLGGAPGNTIYF	TRBV5-6	once	TRBJ1-3	-
TGTGCCTGGAGCGTCGGACAGGTCTCTAACTATGGCTACACCTTC	CAWSVGQVSNYGYTF	TRBV30	-	TRBJ1-2	TRBD1
TGTGCTAGTGGTTTGGTCAGGTTGGACAGGTCTGGGGATACGCAGTATTTT	CASGLVRLDRSGDTQYF	TRBV12-5	-	TRBJ2-3	TRBD1
TGTGCCAGCAGCCCTGGACAGGGCGGCTACGAGCAGTACTTC	CASSPGQGGYEQYF	TRBV5-4	-	TRBJ2-7	TRBD1
TGTGCCAGCAGTTTATCGGCTAGCGGGAGAGCGGACTTC	CASSLSASGRADF	TRBV27	-	TRBJ2-5	TRBD2
TGTGCCAGCAGTCCAGACTACTCTGGAAACACCATATATTTT	CASSPDYSGNTIYF	TRBV11-2	-	TRBJ1-3	-
TGTGCCAGCAGCACGGGACAGGGGTATCCCTACGAGCAGTACTTC	CASSTGQGYPYEQYF	TRBV7-2	-	TRBJ2-7	TRBD1
TGTGCCAGCAGCTTCAACTACGAGCAGTACTTC	CASSFNYEQYF	TRBV5-6	-	TRBJ2-7	-
TGTGCCAGCAGCTTAGGGACAGGTAGTGCCGGGGAGCTGTTTTTT	CASSLGTGSAGELFF	TRBV7-9	-	TRBJ2-2	TRBD1
TGTGCCAGCAGCTTTGGAGGAACCTACGAGCAGTACTTC	CASSFGGTYEQYF	TRBV13	medium-sized	TRBJ2-7	-
TGTGCCAGCAGCTTAACCCCAGGTACCTACGAGCAGTACTTC	CASSLTPGTYEQYF	TRBV7-2	-	TRBJ2-7	-
TGCGCCAGCAACGGCCCGGACATCTATGGCTACACCTTC	CASNGPDIYGYTF	TRBV10-2	-	TRBJ1-2	-
TGTGCCAGTAGTATGGGACAGGGGGCTTGGAATGAGCAGTTCTTC	CASSMGQGAWNEQFF	TRBV19	medium-sized	TRBJ2-1	TRBD1
TGTGCCTGGAGTGTTGGGACAGGGGGCTTCGTAGGTGGAGAAAAACTGTTTTTT	CAWSVGTGGFVGGEKLFF	TRBV30	once	TRBJ1-4	TRBD1
TGTGCCAGCAGCTTCAGACTAGCCCTTCTAACCTACGAGCAGTACTTC	CASSFRLALLTYEQYF	TRBV7-2	-	TRBJ2-7	TRBD2
TGCGCCAGCAGTGCTCGGAACACCGGGGAGCTGTTTTTT	CASSARNTGELFF	TRBV10-1	few	TRBJ2-2	-
TGTGCCAGTAGTATAGACGTAGCGGGTGGGGGCCAGCATTTT	CASSIDVAGGGQHF	TRBV19	once	TRBJ1-5	-
TGTGCCAGCAGCGCCCGAGGCTTTGGGGCAGCCCAAAACATTCAGTACTTC	CASSARGFGAAQNIQYF	TRBV9	-	TRBJ2-4	-
TGCAGCGTTCCTCCGTTAGGCGCAGCGGGGGCCACAGATACGCAGTATTTT	CSVPPLGAAGATDTQYF	TRBV29-1	-	TRBJ2-3	TRBD2
TGTGCCACCACCCAAAGGAGGGCCATGACTAGCACAGATACGCAGTATTTT	CATTQRRAMTSTDTQYF	TRBV27	-	TRBJ2-3	-
TGTGCCAGCGCGCCTAATGGCCCAACGGGGGGTCAGCCCCAGCATTTT	CASAPNGPTGGQPQHF	TRBV7-9	-	TRBJ1-5	-
TGTGCCAGCAGTTCGGGACAGAGCTACGAGCAGTACTTC	CASSSGQSYEQYF	TRBV27	-	TRBJ2-7	TRBD1
TGCGCCAGCAGCCAAGAGTCCACAGGGGCTAATGAAAAACTGTTTTTT	CASSQESTGANEKLFF	TRBV4-1	once	TRBJ1-4	TRBD1
TGTGCCAGCAGCCTGACTAGCGGGGGCTACGAGCAGTACTTC	CASSLTSGGYEQYF	TRBV5-6	-	TRBJ2-7	TRBD2
TGTGCCAGCAGCGTAGTGGGGTGGGAGACAGATACGCAGTATTTT	CASSVVGWETDTQYF	TRBV9	-	TRBJ2-3	-
TGTGCCAGCAGTGAATTCCAGGGGGCCACCGGGGAGCTGTTTTTT	CASSEFQGATGELFF	TRBV6-1	-	TRBJ2-2	TRBD1
TGTGCCTGGCGCAAACAGGGGGCTGGAAACACCATATATTTT	CAWRKQGAGNTIYF	TRBV30	-	TRBJ1-3	TRBD1
TGTGCCACTCGCCCAACCGGGACATCGAGGCTCGGGCAGTACTTC	CATRPTGTSRLGQYF	TRBV19	-	TRBJ2-7	-
TGTGCCAGCTCACCCGACAGGGAGGAGGTTTATAGCAATCAGCCCCAGCATTTT	CASSPDREEVYSNQPQHF	TRBV18	-	TRBJ1-5	TRBD1
TGTGCCAGCAGTTTGCGGAGTGAAAAACTGTTTTTT	CASSLRSEKLFF	TRBV28	-	TRBJ1-4	-
TGTGCCAGCAGCCCAGACAGGGGGCTTCGCTATGGCTACACCTTC	CASSPDRGLRYGYTF	TRBV6-5	-	TRBJ1-2	TRBD1
TGTGCCAGCAGCGTACCAGGGTTTGGTTCTGAGCAGTTCTTC	CASSVPGFGSEQFF	TRBV9	-	TRBJ2-1	-
TGTGCCAGCTTAGCGGGGAGATACACTGAAGCTTTCTTT	CASLAGRYTEAFF	TRBV2	-	TRBJ1-1	-
TGCGCCAGCAGCCCTCTTACCCTAGCGGGAGGGCGAGATACGCAGTATTTT	CASSPLTLAGGRDTQYF	TRBV4-3	-	TRBJ2-3	TRBD2
TGTGCCAGCAGCTTGATAGCTGACGGCTACACCTTC	CASSLIADGYTF	TRBV5-6	-	TRBJ1-2	-
TGTGCCAGCAGGCCGACAGGGGCCTACGAGCAGTACTTC	CASRPTGAYEQYF	TRBV6-5	-	TRBJ2-7	TRBD1
TGTGCCAGTAGTATAGACAGGGTTAGCACAGATACGCAGTATTTT	CASSIDRVSTDTQYF	TRBV19	-	TRBJ2-3	-